This T cell receptor (beta chain) was documented in a study of blood T cell repertoires in COVID-19. The overall study: Nucleic acid was either cDNA or gDNA, and it came from T cells, B-cell-depleted T cells, or PBMCs.

As to this clone: One end of the junction fails to match germline, which may point to a read error.

This table comes from immunoSEQ multiplex PCR, and its TCRdb copy is limited to in-frame clones, with some not included. The repertoire holds fewer than 250,000 clones, approximately 86% seen once, with just under 6.5% in the top ten. The sequencing input was peripheral blood. This TCR derives from a woman aged 55-70 years with active or convalescent COVID-19.

CDR3 loop: CASSLATGATSEKLFF. The DNA of the CDR3 is TGTGCCAGCAGCTTAGCGACAGGGGCCACTAGTGAAAAACTGTTTTTT. V and J are TRBV7-8 and TRBJ1-4; 8 bases fit TRBD1. Germline lookup yields CDR1 SGHVS and CDR2 FQNEAQ. The length of the CDR3 is 16 residues.